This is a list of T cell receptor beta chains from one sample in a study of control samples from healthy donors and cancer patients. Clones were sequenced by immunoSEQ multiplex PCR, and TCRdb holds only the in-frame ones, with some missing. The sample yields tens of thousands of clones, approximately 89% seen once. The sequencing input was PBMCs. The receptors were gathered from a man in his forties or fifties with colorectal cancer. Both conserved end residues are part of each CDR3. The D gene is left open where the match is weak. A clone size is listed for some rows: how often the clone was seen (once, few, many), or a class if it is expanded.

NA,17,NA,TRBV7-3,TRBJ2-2,CASSLRGIGAHTGELFF,TGTGCCAGCAGCCTAAGGGGCATAGGGGCGCACACCGGGGAGCTGTTTTTT
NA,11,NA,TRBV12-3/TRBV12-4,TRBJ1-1,CASTRESEAFF,TGTGCCAGCACCCGGGAATCTGAAGCTTTCTTT
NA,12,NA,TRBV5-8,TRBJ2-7,CASSLVKGQAYF,TGTGCCAGCAGCTTGGTCAAGGGGCAAGCGTACTTC
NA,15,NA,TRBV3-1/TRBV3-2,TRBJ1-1,CASSQEWGADTEAFF,TGTGCCAGCAGCCAAGAATGGGGCGCGGATACTGAAGCTTTCTTT
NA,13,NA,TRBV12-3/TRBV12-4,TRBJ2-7,CASSSKRNYEQYF,TGTGCCAGCAGTAGCAAGCGTAACTACGAGCAGTACTTC
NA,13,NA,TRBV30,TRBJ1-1,CAWSVLAVPEAFF,TGTGCCTGGAGTGTACTGGCAGTCCCTGAAGCTTTCTTT
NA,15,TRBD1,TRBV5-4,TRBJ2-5,CASSLEDRGHETQYF,TGTGCCAGCAGCTTGGAGGACAGGGGGCACGAGACCCAGTACTTC
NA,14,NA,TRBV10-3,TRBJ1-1,CAIKGGEGNTEAFF,TGTGCCATCAAGGGGGGAGAGGGGAACACTGAAGCTTTCTTT
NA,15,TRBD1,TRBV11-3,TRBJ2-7,CASSLDSDRVREQYF,TGTGCCAGCAGCTTAGATTCGGACAGGGTCAGGGAGCAGTACTTC
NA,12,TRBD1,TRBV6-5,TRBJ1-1,CASTRGKGEAFF,TGTGCCAGCACCAGGGGGAAGGGTGAAGCTTTCTTT
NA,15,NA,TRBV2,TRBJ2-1,CASPNQDLSYNEQFF,TGTGCCAGTCCCAACCAGGATCTATCCTACAATGAGCAGTTCTTC
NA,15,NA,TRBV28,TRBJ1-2,CASSLPGGGPTGYTF,TGTGCCAGCAGTTTACCCGGGGGGGGACCAACGGGCTACACCTTC
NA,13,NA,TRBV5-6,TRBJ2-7,CASSFNSPYEQYF,TGTGCCAGCAGCTTTAACAGCCCCTACGAGCAGTACTTC
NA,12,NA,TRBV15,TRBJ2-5,CATSRDVETQYF,TGTGCCACCAGCAGAGATGTAGAGACCCAGTACTTC
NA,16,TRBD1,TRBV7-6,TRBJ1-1,CASSERQGRLNTEAFF,TGTGCCAGCAGCGAACGACAGGGGAGACTGAACACTGAAGCTTTCTTT
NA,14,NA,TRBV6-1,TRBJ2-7,CASSEAGGSYEQYF,TGTGCCAGCAGTGAAGCGGGGGGCAGCTACGAGCAGTACTTC
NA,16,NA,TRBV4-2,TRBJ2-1,CASSQLDGFSYNEQFF,TGTGCCAGCAGCCAGTTGGACGGATTCTCGTACAATGAGCAGTTCTTC
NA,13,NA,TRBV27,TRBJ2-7,CASSLMDRREQYF,TGTGCCAGCAGTTTAATGGACAGACGCGAGCAGTACTTC
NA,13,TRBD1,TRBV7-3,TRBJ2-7,CASSLDRGNEQYF,TGTGCCAGCAGCTTAGACAGGGGAAACGAGCAGTACTTC
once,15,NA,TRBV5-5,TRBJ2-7,CASSLDSASSYEQYF,TGTGCCAGCAGCCTGGACAGTGCGAGCTCCTACGAACAGTACTTC
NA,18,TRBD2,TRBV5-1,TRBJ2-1,CASSPEGAGGPLSNEQFF,TGCGCCAGCAGCCCCGAAGGGGCGGGAGGGCCTTTGTCCAATGAGCAGTTCTTC
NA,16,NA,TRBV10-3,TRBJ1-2,CAISTSGTEANYGYTF,TGTGCCATCAGTACCTCCGGGACGGAAGCTAACTATGGCTACACCTTC
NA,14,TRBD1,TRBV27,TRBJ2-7,CASRPGQGIHEQYF,TGTGCCAGCAGACCGGGACAGGGAATCCACGAGCAGTACTTC
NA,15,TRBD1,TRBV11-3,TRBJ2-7,CASSSTGDPSYEQYF,TGTGCCAGCAGTTCAACAGGGGACCCTTCCTACGAGCAGTACTTC
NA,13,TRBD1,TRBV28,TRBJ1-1,CASSLGDRGKAFF,TGTGCCAGCAGTTTAGGGGACAGGGGTAAAGCTTTCTTT
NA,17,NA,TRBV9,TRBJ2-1,CASSPRSKDRDYNEQFF,TGTGCCAGCAGCCCCCGTAGCAAGGATAGGGACTACAATGAGCAGTTCTTC
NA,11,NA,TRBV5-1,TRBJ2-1,CASRSGDEQFF,TGCGCCAGCCGCTCCGGGGATGAGCAGTTCTTC
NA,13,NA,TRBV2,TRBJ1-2,CASSGGSNYGYTF,TGTGCCAGCAGTGGTGGGTCGAACTATGGCTACACCTTC
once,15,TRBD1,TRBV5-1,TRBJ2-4,CASSLGQGVQNIQYF,TGCGCCAGCAGCTTGGGGCAGGGGGTCCAAAACATTCAGTACTTC
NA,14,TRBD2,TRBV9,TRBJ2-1,CASSVSGRDNEQFF,TGTGCCAGCAGCGTTAGCGGGAGGGACAATGAGCAGTTCTTC
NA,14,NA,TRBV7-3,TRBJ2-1,CASSLGGPNNEQFF,TGTGCCAGCAGCTTGGGGGGTCCTAACAATGAGCAGTTCTTC
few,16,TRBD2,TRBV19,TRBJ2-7,CASSRQLAGGAYEQYF,TGTGCCAGTAGTAGACAACTAGCGGGAGGTGCCTACGAGCAGTACTTC
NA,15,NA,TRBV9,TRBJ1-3,CASSAPGSTGNTIYF,TGTGCCAGCAGCGCCCCGGGTTCCACCGGAAACACCATATATTTT
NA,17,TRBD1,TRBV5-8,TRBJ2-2,CASRQGALTTNTGELFF,TGTGCCAGCCGACAGGGGGCCCTGACCACGAACACCGGGGAGCTGTTTTTT
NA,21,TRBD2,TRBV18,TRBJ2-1,CASSLLTGTSGSRNSYNEQFF,TGTGCCAGCTCACTCTTAACCGGGACTAGCGGGAGTCGTAATTCCTACAATGAGCAGTTCTTC
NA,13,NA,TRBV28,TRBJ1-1,CASSLRVATEAFF,TGTGCCAGCAGTTTGAGGGTGGCCACTGAAGCTTTCTTT
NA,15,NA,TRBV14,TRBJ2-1,CASSRFDTRYNEQFF,TGTGCCAGCAGCCGATTTGACACGCGGTACAATGAGCAGTTCTTC
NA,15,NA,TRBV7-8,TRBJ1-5,CASSLAQGINQPQHF,TGTGCCAGCAGCTTAGCGCAGGGGATCAATCAGCCCCAGCATTTT
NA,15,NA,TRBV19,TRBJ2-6,CASSIAGSGANVLTF,TGTGCCAGTAGTATAGCGGGCTCTGGGGCCAACGTCCTGACTTTC
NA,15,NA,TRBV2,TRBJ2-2,CASARRRGGTGELFF,TGTGCCAGCGCTAGACGTAGGGGGGGGACCGGGGAGCTGTTTTTT
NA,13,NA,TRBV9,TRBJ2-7,CASSGDLSYEQYF,TGTGCCAGCAGCGGGGACCTCTCCTACGAGCAGTACTTC
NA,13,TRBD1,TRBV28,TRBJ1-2,CASKLQGAQGYTF,TGTGCCAGCAAACTACAGGGGGCGCAAGGCTACACCTTC
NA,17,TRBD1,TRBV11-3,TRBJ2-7,CASSLDLRDRAFYEQYF,TGTGCCAGCAGCTTAGATCTCCGGGACAGGGCATTCTACGAGCAGTACTTC
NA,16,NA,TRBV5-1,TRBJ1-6,CASSLGVGQNNSPLHF,TGCGCCAGCAGCTTGGGGGTTGGGCAGAATAATTCACCCCTCCACTTT
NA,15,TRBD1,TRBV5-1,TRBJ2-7,CASSLQGTGSYEQYF,TGCGCCAGCAGCTTGCAAGGGACAGGGAGTTACGAGCAGTACTTC
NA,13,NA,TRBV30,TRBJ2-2,CAWRTQNTGELFF,TGTGCCTGGAGAACCCAGAACACCGGGGAGCTGTTTTTT
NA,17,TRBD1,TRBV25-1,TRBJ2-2,CASSELTGGPGTGELFF,TGTGCCAGCAGTGAGTTAACAGGGGGCCCGGGCACCGGGGAGCTGTTTTTT
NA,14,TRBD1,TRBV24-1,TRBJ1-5,CATGDRENNQPQHF,TGTGCCACGGGGGACAGGGAGAACAATCAGCCCCAGCATTTT
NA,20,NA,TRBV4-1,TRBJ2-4,CASSQFTRDLKGRGRNIQYF,TGCGCCAGCAGCCAATTTACCCGGGACTTAAAGGGGCGAGGAAGAAACATTCAGTACTTC
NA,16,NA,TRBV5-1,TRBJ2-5,CASSLVGRGAQETQYF,TGCGCCAGCAGCTTGGTGGGGAGGGGGGCCCAAGAGACCCAGTACTTC
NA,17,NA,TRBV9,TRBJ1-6,CASSVGSGSSYNSPLHF,TGTGCCAGCAGCGTAGGATCCGGGAGCTCCTATAATTCACCCCTCCACTTT
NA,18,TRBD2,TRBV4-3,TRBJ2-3,CASSRTSGSPTGTDTQYF,TGCGCCAGCAGCCGAACTAGCGGGAGCCCAACTGGGACAGATACGCAGTATTTT